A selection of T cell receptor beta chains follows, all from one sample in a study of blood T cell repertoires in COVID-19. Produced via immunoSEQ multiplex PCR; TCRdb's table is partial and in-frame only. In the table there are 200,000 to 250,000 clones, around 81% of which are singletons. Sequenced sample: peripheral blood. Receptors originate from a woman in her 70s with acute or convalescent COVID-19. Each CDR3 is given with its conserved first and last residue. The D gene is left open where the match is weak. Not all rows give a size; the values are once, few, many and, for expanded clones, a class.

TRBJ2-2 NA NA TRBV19 CASSIAQQAGELFF TGTGCCAGTAGTATAGCCCAACAAGCCGGGGAGCTGTTTTTT
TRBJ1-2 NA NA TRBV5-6 CASSPTGWGGYTF TGTGCCAGCAGCCCAACAGGGTGGGGTGGCTACACCTTC
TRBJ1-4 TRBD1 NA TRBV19 CASSNGRGYSAANEKLFF TGTGCCAGTAGTAACGGCAGGGGGTATTCTGCGGCTAATGAAAAACTGTTTTTT
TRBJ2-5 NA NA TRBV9 CASGGTGSETQYF TGTGCCAGCGGGGGCACGGGGAGCGAGACCCAGTACTTC
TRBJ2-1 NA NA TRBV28 CASSLSRRNEQFF TGTGCCAGCAGTTTATCCAGGAGGAATGAGCAGTTCTTC
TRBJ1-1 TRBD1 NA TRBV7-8 CASSTSTGRTEAFF TGTGCCAGCAGCACTTCGACAGGGCGCACTGAAGCTTTCTTT
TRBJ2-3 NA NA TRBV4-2 CASSYRIDSDTQYF TGTGCCAGCAGCTACCGAATAGACTCAGATACGCAGTATTTT
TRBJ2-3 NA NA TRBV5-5 CASSFRGYTDTQYF TGTGCCAGCAGCTTTAGGGGTTACACAGATACGCAGTATTTT
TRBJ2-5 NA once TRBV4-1 CASSPSGTGGRLRETQYF TGCGCCAGCAGTCCCTCGGGAACGGGGGGCCGCCTGAGAGAGACCCAGTACTTC
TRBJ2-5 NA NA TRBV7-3 CASSLTPGGETQYF TGTGCCAGCAGCTTAACCCCGGGGGGCGAGACCCAGTACTTC
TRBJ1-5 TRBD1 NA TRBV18 CASSPRGTGEGNQPQHF TGTGCCAGCTCACCACGGGGGACAGGGGAGGGCAATCAGCCCCAGCATTTT
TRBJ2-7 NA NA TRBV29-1 CSVVGAGYEQYF TGCAGCGTGGTAGGCGCGGGGTACGAGCAGTACTTC
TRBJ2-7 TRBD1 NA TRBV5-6 CASSLEGQVLFYEQYF TGTGCCAGCAGCTTGGAGGGACAGGTCCTTTTCTACGAGCAGTACTTC
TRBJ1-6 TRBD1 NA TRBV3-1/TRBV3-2 CASSSGQGTNSPLHF TGTGCCAGCAGCTCGGGACAGGGAACTAATTCACCCCTCCACTTT
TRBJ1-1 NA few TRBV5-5 CASSPYGREAFF TGTGCCAGCAGCCCCTACGGCAGGGAAGCTTTCTTT
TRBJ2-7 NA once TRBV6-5 CASRPTGSSYEQYF TGTGCCAGCCGCCCGACGGGGAGCTCCTACGAGCAGTACTTC
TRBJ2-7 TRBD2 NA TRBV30 CAWKGSGGYEQYF TGTGCCTGGAAGGGTAGCGGGGGTTACGAGCAGTACTTC
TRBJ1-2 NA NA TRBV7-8 CASSLSTDPGDGYTF TGTGCCAGCAGCTTATCTACCGACCCGGGTGATGGCTACACCTTC
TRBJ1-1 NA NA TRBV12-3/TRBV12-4 CASSLQATEAFF TGTGCCAGCAGTTTACAGGCCACTGAAGCTTTCTTT
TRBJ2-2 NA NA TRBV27 CASHRTANTGELFF TGTGCCAGCCATCGGACAGCGAACACCGGGGAGCTGTTTTTT
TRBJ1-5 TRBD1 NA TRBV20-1 CSASAGTGSLGNQPQHF TGCAGTGCTAGTGCCGGGACAGGCAGCTTGGGCAATCAGCCCCAGCATTTT
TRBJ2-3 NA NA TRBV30 CAWSAGTVTDTQYF TGTGCCTGGAGTGCCGGGACTGTGACAGATACGCAGTATTTT
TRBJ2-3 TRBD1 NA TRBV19 CASSMVSNRGFLTDTQYF TGTGCCAGTAGTATGGTCTCCAACAGGGGGTTCCTCACAGATACGCAGTATTTT
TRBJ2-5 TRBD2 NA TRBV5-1 CASSQYLAGGPETQYF TGCGCCAGCAGCCAATATCTAGCGGGGGGGCCAGAGACCCAGTACTTC
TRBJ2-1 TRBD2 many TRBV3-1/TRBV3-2 CASSHSGGGYNEQFF TGTGCCAGCAGCCATAGCGGGGGGGGCTACAATGAGCAGTTCTTC
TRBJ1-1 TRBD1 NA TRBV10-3 CAIRGTGTEAFF TGTGCCATCAGAGGGACAGGAACTGAAGCTTTCTTT
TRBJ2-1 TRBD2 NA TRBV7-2 CASSLGAGVYNEQFF TGTGCCAGCAGCTTAGGAGCGGGGGTATACAATGAGCAGTTCTTC
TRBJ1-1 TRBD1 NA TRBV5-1 CASSFPQGARGTEAFF TGCGCCAGCAGCTTCCCCCAGGGGGCCAGAGGGACTGAAGCTTTCTTT
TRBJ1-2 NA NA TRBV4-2 CASSRRLEDGYTF TGTGCCAGCAGCCGAAGGTTGGAGGATGGCTACACCTTC
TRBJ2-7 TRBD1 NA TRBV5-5 CASSLMGQPSYEQYF TGTGCCAGCAGCTTGATGGGACAGCCCTCCTACGAGCAGTACTTC
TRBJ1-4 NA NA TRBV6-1 CASSEAGVINEKLFF TGTGCCAGCAGTGAAGCAGGGGTGATTAATGAAAAACTGTTTTTT
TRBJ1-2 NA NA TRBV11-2 CASSLEAAVYGYTF TGTGCCAGCAGCTTAGAGGCGGCAGTTTATGGCTACACCTTC
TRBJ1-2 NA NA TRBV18 CASSPGDDRPYGYTF TGTGCCAGCTCACCAGGTGACGACAGGCCCTATGGCTACACCTTC
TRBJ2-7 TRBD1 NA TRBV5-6 CASSLLGQGFEQYF TGTGCCAGCAGCTTGCTAGGACAGGGGTTCGAGCAGTACTTC
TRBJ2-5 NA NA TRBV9 CASSVGSTSETQYF TGTGCCAGCAGCGTAGGTAGTACTTCAGAGACCCAGTACTTC
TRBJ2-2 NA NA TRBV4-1 CASSQGVFGFANTGELFF TGCGCCAGCAGCCAAGGGGTTTTCGGGTTCGCGAACACCGGGGAGCTGTTTTTT
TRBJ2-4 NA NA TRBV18 CASSPQTGSLAKNIQYF TGTGCCAGCTCACCACAGACAGGCTCTCTAGCCAAAAACATTCAGTACTTC
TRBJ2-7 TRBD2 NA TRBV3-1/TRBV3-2 CASSQGSPRTSGGVKQYF TGTGCCAGCAGCCAAGGTTCCCCACGGACTAGCGGGGGGGTCAAGCAGTACTTC
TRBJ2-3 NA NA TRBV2 CASRKPGLSTDTQYF TGTGCCAGCAGGAAGCCGGGACTGAGCACAGATACGCAGTATTTT
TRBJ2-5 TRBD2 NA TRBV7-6 CASSASSGGPAGAQYF TGTGCCAGCAGCGCGTCTAGCGGGGGACCTGCGGGGGCCCAGTACTTC
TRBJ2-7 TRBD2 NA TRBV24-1 CATSRGGSEQYF TGTGCCACCAGTCGCGGGGGGTCCGAGCAGTACTTC
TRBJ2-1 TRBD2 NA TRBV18 CASSIFSLAVYNEQFF TGTGCCAGCTCAATCTTCTCGCTAGCGGTTTACAATGAGCAGTTCTTC
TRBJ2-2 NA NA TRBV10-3 CAIRLNRELFF TGTGCCATCAGACTGAATCGGGAGCTGTTTTTT
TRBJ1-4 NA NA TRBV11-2 CASSLNSEKLFF TGTGCCAGCAGCTTAAACTCTGAAAAACTGTTTTTT
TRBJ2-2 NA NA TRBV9 CASSVDQEDTGELFF TGTGCCAGCAGCGTAGATCAGGAGGACACCGGGGAGCTGTTTTTT
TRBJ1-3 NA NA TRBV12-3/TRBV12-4 CASSTPGRNTIYF TGTGCCAGCAGTACTCCAGGGAGAAACACCATATATTTT
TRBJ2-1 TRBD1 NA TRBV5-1 CASSPGQGAYSEQFF TGCGCCAGCAGCCCGGGACAGGGGGCTTACTCTGAGCAGTTCTTC
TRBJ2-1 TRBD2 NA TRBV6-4 CASSRGGGEQFF TGTGCCAGCAGCCGGGGGGGCGGTGAGCAGTTCTTC